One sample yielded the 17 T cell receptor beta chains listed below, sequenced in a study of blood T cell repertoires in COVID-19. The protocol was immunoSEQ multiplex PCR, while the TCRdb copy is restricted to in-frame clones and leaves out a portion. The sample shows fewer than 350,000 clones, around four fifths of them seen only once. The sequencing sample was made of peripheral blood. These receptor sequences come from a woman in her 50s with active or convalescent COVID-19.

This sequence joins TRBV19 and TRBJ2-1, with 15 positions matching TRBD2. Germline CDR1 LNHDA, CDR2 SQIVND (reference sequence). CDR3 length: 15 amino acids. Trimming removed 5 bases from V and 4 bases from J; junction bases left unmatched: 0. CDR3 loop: CASSGTSGRYNEQFF. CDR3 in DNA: TGTGCCAGTAGTGGGACTAGCGGGAGGTACAATGAGCAGTTCTTC. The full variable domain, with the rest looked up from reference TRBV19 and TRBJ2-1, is DGGITQSPKYLFRKEGQNVTLSCEQNLNHDAMYWYRQDPGQGLRLIYYSQIVNDFQKGDIAEGYSVSREKKESFPLTVTSAQKNPTAFYLCASSGTSGRYNEQFFGPGTRLTVL.

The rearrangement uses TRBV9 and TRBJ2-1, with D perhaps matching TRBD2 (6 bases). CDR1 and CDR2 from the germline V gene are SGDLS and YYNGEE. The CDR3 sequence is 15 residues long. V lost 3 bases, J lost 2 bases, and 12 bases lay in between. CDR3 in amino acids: CASSASSAPYNEQFF. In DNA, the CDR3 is TGTGCCAGCAGCGCATCTAGCGCTCCCTACAATGAGCAGTTCTTC.

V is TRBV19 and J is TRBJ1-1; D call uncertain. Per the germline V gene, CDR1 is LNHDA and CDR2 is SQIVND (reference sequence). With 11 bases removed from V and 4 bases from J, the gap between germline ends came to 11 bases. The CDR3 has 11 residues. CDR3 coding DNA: TGTGCCGGCCCCTTAACCACTGAAGCTTTCTTT. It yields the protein CAGPLTTEAFF.

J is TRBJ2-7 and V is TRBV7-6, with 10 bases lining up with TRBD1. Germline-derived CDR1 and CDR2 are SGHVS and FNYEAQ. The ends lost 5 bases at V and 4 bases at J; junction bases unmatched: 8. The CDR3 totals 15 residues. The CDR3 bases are TGTGCCAGCAGCCCGAGGCCGGGACAGGGGTACGAGCAGTACTTC. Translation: CASSPRPGQGYEQYF.

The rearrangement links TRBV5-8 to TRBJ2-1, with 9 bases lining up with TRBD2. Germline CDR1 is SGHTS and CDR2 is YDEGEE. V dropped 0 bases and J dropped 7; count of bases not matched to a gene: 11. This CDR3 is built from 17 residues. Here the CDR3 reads CASSLAGAGGPLNEQFF. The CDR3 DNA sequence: TGTGCCAGCAGCTTGGCCGGCGCGGGAGGGCCCTTAAATGAGCAGTTCTTC.

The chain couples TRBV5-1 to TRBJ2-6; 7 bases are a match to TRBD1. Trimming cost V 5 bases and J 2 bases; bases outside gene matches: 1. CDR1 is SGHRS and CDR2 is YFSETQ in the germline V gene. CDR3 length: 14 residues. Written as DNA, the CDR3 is TGCGCCAGCAGACAGGGGACTGGGGCCAACGTCCTGACTTTC. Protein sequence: CASRQGTGANVLTF.

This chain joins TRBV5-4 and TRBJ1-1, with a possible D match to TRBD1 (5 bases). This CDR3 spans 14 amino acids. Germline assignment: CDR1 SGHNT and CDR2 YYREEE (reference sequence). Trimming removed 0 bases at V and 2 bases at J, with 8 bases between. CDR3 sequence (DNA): TGTGCCAGCAGCTTGGTCGGGGGAAACACTGAAGCTTTCTTT. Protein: CASSLVGGNTEAFF. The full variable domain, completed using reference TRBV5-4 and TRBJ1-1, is ETGVTQSPTHLIKTRGQQVTLRCSSQSGHNTVSWYQQALGQGPQFIFQYYREEENGRGNFPPRFSGLQFPNYSSELNVNALELDDSALYLCASSLVGGNTEAFFGQGTRLTVV.

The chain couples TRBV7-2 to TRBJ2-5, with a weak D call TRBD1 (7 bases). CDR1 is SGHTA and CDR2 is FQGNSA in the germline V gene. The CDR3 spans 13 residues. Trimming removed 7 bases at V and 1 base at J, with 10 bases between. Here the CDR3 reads CASTGGLQETQYF. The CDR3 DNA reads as TGTGCCAGCACAGGGGGACTCCAAGAGACCCAGTACTTC.

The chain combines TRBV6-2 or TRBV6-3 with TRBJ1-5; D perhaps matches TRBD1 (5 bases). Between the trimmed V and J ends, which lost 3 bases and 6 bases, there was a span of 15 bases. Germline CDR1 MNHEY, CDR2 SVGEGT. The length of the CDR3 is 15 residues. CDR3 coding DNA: TGTGCCAGCAGTTATAGAGGAACAGGAAGTCAGCCCCAGCATTTT. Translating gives CASSYRGTGSQPQHF.

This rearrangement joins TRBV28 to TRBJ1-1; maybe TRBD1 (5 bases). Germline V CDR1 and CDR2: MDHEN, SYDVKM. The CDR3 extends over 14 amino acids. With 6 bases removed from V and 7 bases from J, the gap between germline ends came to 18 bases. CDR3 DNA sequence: TGTGCCAGCAGCCCACCCGCCCCAGGGATTGAAGCTTTCTTT. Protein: CASSPPAPGIEAFF.

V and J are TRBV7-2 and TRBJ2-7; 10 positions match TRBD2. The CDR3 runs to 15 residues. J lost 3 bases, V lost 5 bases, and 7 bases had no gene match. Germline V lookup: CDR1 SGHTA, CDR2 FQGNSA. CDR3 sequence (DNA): TGTGCCAGCAGCAGTAGCGGGAGGCGTATCTACGAGCAGTACTTC. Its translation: CASSSSGRRIYEQYF.

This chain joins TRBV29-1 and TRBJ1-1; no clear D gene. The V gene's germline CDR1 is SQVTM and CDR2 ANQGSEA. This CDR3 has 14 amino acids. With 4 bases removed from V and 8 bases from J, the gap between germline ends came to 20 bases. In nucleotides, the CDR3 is TGCAGCGTTGCAGTACCGAACTTACCGGGGGAAGCTTTCTTT. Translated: CSVAVPNLPGEAFF.

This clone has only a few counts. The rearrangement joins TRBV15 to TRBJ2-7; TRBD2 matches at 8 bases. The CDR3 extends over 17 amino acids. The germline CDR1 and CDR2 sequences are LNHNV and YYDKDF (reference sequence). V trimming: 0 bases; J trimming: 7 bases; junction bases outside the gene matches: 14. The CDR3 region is CATSREGPGGLAGEQYF. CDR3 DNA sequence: TGTGCCACCAGCAGAGAAGGTCCGGGGGGGCTAGCGGGTGAGCAGTACTTC.

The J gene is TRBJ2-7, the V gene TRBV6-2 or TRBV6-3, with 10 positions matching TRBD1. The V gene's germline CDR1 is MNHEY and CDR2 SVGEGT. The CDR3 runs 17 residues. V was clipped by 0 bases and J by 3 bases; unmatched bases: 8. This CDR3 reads CASSYSIGDRGLYEQYF. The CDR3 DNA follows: TGTGCCAGCAGTTACTCGATAGGTGACAGGGGGCTCTACGAGCAGTACTTC.

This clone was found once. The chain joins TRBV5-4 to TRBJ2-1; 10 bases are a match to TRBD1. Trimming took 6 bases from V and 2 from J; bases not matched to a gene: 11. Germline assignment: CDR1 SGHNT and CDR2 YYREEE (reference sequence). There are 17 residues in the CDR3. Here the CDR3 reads CASTAARTGGAYNEQFF. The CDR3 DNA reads TGTGCCAGCACCGCTGCGAGGACAGGGGGAGCCTACAATGAGCAGTTCTTC.

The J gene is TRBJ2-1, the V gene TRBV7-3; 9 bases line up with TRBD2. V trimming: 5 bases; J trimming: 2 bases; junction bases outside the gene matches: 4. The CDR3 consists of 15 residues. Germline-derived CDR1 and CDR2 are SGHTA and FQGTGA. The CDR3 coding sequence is TGTGCCAGCAGCGAGGTAGCGGGGGCCTACAATGAGCAGTTCTTC. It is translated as CASSEVAGAYNEQFF.

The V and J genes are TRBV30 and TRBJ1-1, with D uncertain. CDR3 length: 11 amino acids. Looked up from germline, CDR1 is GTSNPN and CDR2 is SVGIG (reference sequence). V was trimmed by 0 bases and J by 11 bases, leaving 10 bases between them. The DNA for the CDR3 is TGTGCCTGGAGTGTACAGAAGTGGGCTTTCTTT. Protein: CAWSVQKWAFF.